The 29 T cell receptor beta chains below were found in one sample sequenced in a study of T cell responses to AZD1222 COVID-19 vaccine. Sequenced by immunoSEQ multiplex PCR; TCRdb stores in-frame clones only, minus some. The table has approximately 190,000 clones, approximately 95% seen once; the top ten hold approximately 1%. This specimen consisted of peripheral blood, obtained 28 days after the second AZD1222 dose. These receptors were collected from an adult who received the AZD1222 COVID-19 vaccine.

The rearrangement links TRBV4-2 to TRBJ1-5, with TRBD1 matching 7 bases. J lost 6 bases, V lost 0 bases, and 5 bases had no gene match. Per germline, CDR1 LGHNA and CDR2 YNFKEQ. This CDR3 contains 15 residues. The CDR3 loop reads CASSQDQGQFQPQHF. CDR3 DNA: TGTGCCAGCAGCCAAGATCAGGGACAGTTTCAGCCCCAGCATTTT.

This rearrangement joins TRBV20-1 to TRBJ1-2, with D maybe TRBD1 (6 bases). The CDR3 extends over 11 amino acids. V lost 7 bases, J lost 2 bases, and 8 bases lay in between. Germline loops: CDR1 DFQATT, CDR2 SNEGSKA (reference sequence). Here the CDR3 DNA reads TGCAGTGGGCAGGGGAACTATGGCTACACCTTC. This codes for CSGQGNYGYTF.

This chain joins TRBV2 and TRBJ1-2; D unresolved. Per the germline V gene, CDR1 is SNHLY and CDR2 is FYNNEI. CDR3 length equals 13 residues. The V gene lost 0 bases and the J gene lost 5 bases, with 7 bases spanning the gap. CDR3 sequence reads: CASSEAPVYGYTF. CDR3 bases: TGTGCCAGCAGTGAAGCGCCCGTATATGGCTACACCTTC. Using reference TRBV2 and TRBJ1-2 for the parts outside the CDR3, the full variable domain is EPEVTQTPSHQVTQMGQEVILRCVPISNHLYFYWYRQILGQKVEFLVSFYNNEISEKSEIFDDQFSVERPDGSNFTLKIRSTKLEDSAMYFCASSEAPVYGYTFGSGTRLTVV.

This clone has more than one count but fewer than ten. The chain has TRBV28 and TRBJ1-5; D is ambiguous. The V and J ends lost 4 bases and 5 bases respectively, with 15 bases between them. Germline assignment: CDR1 MDHEN and CDR2 SYDVKM. This CDR3 is 15 amino acids long. CDR3 coding DNA: TGTGCCAGCAGTTCATCCCGACGGGTTGATCAGCCCCAGCATTTT. It is translated as CASSSSRRVDQPQHF.

The CDR3 region is CASSYGGGPGQPQHF. DNA of the CDR3: TGTGCCAGCAGTTATGGAGGGGGACCAGGGCAGCCCCAGCATTTT. The J gene is TRBJ1-5, the V gene TRBV6-6, with D possibly being TRBD1 (6 bases). The CDR3 covers 15 residues. CDR1 is MNHNY and CDR2 is SVGAGI in the germline V gene (reference sequence). Trimming took 3 bases from V and 7 from J, leaving 16 bases between them.

The chain uses TRBV6-6 and TRBJ2-2; 8 nucleotides match TRBD1. Germline V CDR1 and CDR2: MNHNY, SVGAGI (reference sequence). This CDR3 has 16 residues. V trimming: 5 bases; J trimming: 0 bases; junction bases outside the gene matches: 5. CDR3 residues: CASSLKTGANTGELFF. The CDR3 nucleotides are TGTGCCAGCAGTCTCAAGACAGGGGCGAACACCGGGGAGCTGTTTTTT.

The V call is TRBV11-3, the J call TRBJ2-2; TRBD1 matches 7 bases. The CDR3 contains 18 residues. Germline CDR1 is SGHNT and CDR2 is YENEEA. V lost 2 bases to trimming and J lost 5 bases; unmatched junction nucleotides: 14. The CDR3 sequence is CASSLSRLTGAGTGELFF. The DNA of the CDR3 is TGTGCCAGCAGCTTATCCCGTCTCACAGGGGCTGGGACCGGGGAGCTGTTTTTT.

The chain employs TRBV7-8 and TRBJ2-3; possibly TRBD1 or TRBD2 for D (5 bases each). The germline V gene encodes CDR1 SGHVS and CDR2 FQNEAQ. V lost 8 bases and J 4 bases, leaving 13 bases between the germline ends. The CDR3 sequence is 13 residues long. Here the CDR3 reads CASGTGTADTQYF. CDR3 DNA sequence: TGTGCCAGCGGAACCGGGACGGCAGATACGCAGTATTTT.

The CDR3 bases are TGCGCCAGCAGCCTCGGACAGGGGCGCACTGAAGCTTTCTTT. It specifies CASSLGQGRTEAFF. V and J are TRBV5-1 and TRBJ1-1; 9 bases map to TRBD1. This CDR3 comprises 14 residues. The V gene end was trimmed by 4 bases and the J gene end by 4 bases; junction bases not matched to a gene: 5. CDR1 and CDR2 (germline): SGHRS, YFSETQ.

The CDR3 DNA sequence: TGTGCCAGCAGCTTGGATGAGGGACTAAATCAGCCCCAGCATTTT. Amino acid sequence: CASSLDEGLNQPQHF. This chain joins TRBV5-4 and TRBJ1-5; a possible D gene is TRBD1 (5 bases). Trimming took 0 bases from V and 4 from J, leaving 11 bases between them. Germline CDR1 reads SGHNT; CDR2 reads YYREEE (reference sequence). The CDR3 is 15 residues long.

The genes are TRBV6-2 or TRBV6-3 and TRBJ1-5; no clear D. Trimming cost V 4 bases and J 4 bases, with 11 bases left between them. The CDR3 totals 14 residues. Germline values: CDR1 MNHEY, CDR2 SVGEGT. CDR3 sequence (DNA): TGTGCCAGCAGTTTCCAAACCAGGAATCAGCCCCAGCATTTT. Translation gives CASSFQTRNQPQHF.

V usage is TRBV2 and J usage is TRBJ1-2; 10 nucleotides line up with TRBD1. With V trimmed by 6 bases and J by 9 bases, 13 bases remained unmatched. CDR1 is SNHLY and CDR2 is FYNNEI in the germline V gene. The CDR3 has 15 residues. This chain's CDR3 is CASRTGGSMATSYTF. The CDR3 DNA is TGTGCCAGCAGGACAGGGGGCTCTATGGCGACTAGCTACACCTTC.

In the case of this clone: The junction does not match germline at one end; this may be a read error. The genes are TRBV3-1 (or the pseudogene TRBV3-2) and TRBJ2-2; D possibly corresponds to TRBD2 (7 bases). The CDR3 consists of 15 residues. The germline V gene encodes CDR1 LGHDT and CDR2 YNNKEL (reference sequence). The CDR3 nucleotides are TGTGCCTGCAGCCCTCGGAGGGGGGGAACCGGGGAGCTGTTTTTT. Encoded protein: CACSPRRGGTGELFF.

This clone was counted once. J is TRBJ2-1 and V is TRBV2; D tentatively reads TRBD1 or TRBD2 (5 bases each). V shed 4 bases and J shed 12 bases, with 13 bases lying between them. The CDR3 is 12 amino acids. Germline CDR1 SNHLY, CDR2 FYNNEI. CDR3 loop: CASSVAGSTQFF. The CDR3 DNA sequence: TGTGCCAGCAGTGTCGCAGGGAGTACGCAGTTCTTC.

This chain joins TRBV7-9 and TRBJ1-5; TRBD1 aligns across 10 bases. The V gene end was trimmed by 5 bases and the J gene end by 2 bases; junction bases not matched to a gene: 3. CDR3 length equals 15 residues. Germline CDR1 reads SEHNR; CDR2 reads FQNEAQ (reference sequence). The DNA of the CDR3 is TGTGCCAGCAGCATGACAGGGGGCGGCAATCAGCCCCAGCATTTT. Residues: CASSMTGGGNQPQHF.

The chain carries TRBV5-4 and TRBJ1-2, with D possibly matching TRBD1 (5 bases). V was shortened by 1 base and J by 10 bases, with 14 bases between the two germline ends. Germline values: CDR1 SGHNT, CDR2 YYREEE (reference sequence). This CDR3 region has 13 residues. Here the CDR3 DNA reads TGTGCCAGCAGCTTGCGACGGGGCACCTCCTACACCTTC. Amino acid sequence: CASSLRRGTSYTF.

This sequence joins TRBV29-1 and TRBJ1-2, with D possibly TRBD1 on 6 matching bases. This CDR3 comprises 16 residues. Germline V gene sequence: CDR1 SQVTM, CDR2 ANQGSEA. V was pared by 1 base and J by 3 bases, with 18 bases between. In DNA form, the CDR3 reads TGCAGCGTTGAAGGGGGGCAGGGGCGCGGTGACTATGGCTACACCTTC. Translating it yields CSVEGGQGRGDYGYTF.

This chain uses TRBV6-6 with TRBJ1-5; 10 bases line up with TRBD1. CDR1 is MNHNY and CDR2 is SVGAGI in the germline V gene (reference sequence). The CDR3 is 16 residues long. Trimming removed 2 bases from V and 1 base from J; junction bases left unmatched: 2. The CDR3 DNA sequence: TGTGCCAGCAGTTACCGGGACAGGGGCAGCAATCAGCCCCAGCATTTT. Its protein is CASSYRDRGSNQPQHF.

The chain recombines TRBV12-5 with TRBJ1-1; 8 bases are a match to TRBD1. The CDR3 covers 16 residues. Trimming removed 5 bases from V and 1 base from J; junction bases left unmatched: 9. Germline V lookup: CDR1 LGHNT, CDR2 FRNRAP. CDR3 amino acids: CASGPTLGTGNTEAFF. Here the CDR3 DNA reads TGTGCTAGTGGTCCAACCCTTGGGACAGGGAACACTGAAGCTTTCTTT.

The chain combines TRBV28 with TRBJ2-5; tentatively, D is TRBD2 (6 bases). This CDR3 contains 15 residues. CDR1 MDHEN and CDR2 SYDVKM come from the germline V gene. Trimming shortened V by 4 bases and J by 2 bases, and 14 bases separated the two germline ends. The CDR3 loop reads CASSSRAAGQETQYF. CDR3 coding DNA: TGTGCCAGCAGTTCTAGGGCGGCGGGGCAAGAGACCCAGTACTTC. Based on the CDR3 plus reference TRBV28 and TRBJ2-5, the full variable domain is DVKVTQSSRYLVKRTGEKVFLECVQDMDHENMFWYRQDPGLGLRLIYFSYDVKMKEKGDIPEGYSVSREKKERFSLILESASTNQTSMYLCASSSRAAGQETQYFGPGTRLLVL.

The chain couples TRBV29-1 to TRBJ2-3, with 8 nucleotides matching TRBD1. This CDR3 has 14 amino acids. From germline, CDR1 is SQVTM and CDR2 ANQGSEA. With 6 bases clipped from V and 3 bases from J, the junction kept 8 bases outside the gene matches. Here the CDR3 DNA reads TGCAGCGTGAGGGGGCGGACAGGGACAGATACGCAGTATTTT. Protein sequence: CSVRGRTGTDTQYF.

This chain connects TRBV10-3 to TRBJ2-1, with 9 nucleotides matching TRBD1. The CDR3 runs 14 residues. V shed 7 bases, J shed 5 bases, and the junction held 6 bases outside the gene matches. CDR1 ENHRY and CDR2 SYGVKD come from the germline V gene. CDR3 sequence: CAITRTGDNNEQFF. The DNA of the CDR3 is TGTGCCATCACCCGGACAGGGGACAACAATGAGCAGTTCTTC.

V usage is TRBV9 and J usage is TRBJ1-4; weak D call: TRBD1 (5 bases). Germline CDR1 reads SGDLS; CDR2 reads YYNGEE. The CDR3 covers 16 residues. With 4 bases removed from V and 5 bases from J, the gap between germline ends came to 18 bases. CDR3 nucleotide sequence: TGTGCCAGCAGCACCCAAGGAAGGGGAAGGAATGAAAAACTGTTTTTT. Residues: CASSTQGRGRNEKLFF.

The chain has TRBV11-1 and TRBJ1-2; 7 positions match TRBD1. Trimming took 10 bases from V and 2 from J; bases not matched to a gene: 4. This CDR3 has 12 residues. Per the germline V gene, CDR1 is SGHAT and CDR2 is FQDESV (reference sequence). The chain's CDR3 is CATTQGNYGYTF. The CDR3 region has the DNA TGTGCCACCACACAGGGGAACTATGGCTACACCTTC.

This clone has only one observation. This chain links TRBV28 with TRBJ2-7, with D perhaps matching TRBD1 (6 bases). CDR1 MDHEN and CDR2 SYDVKM come from the germline V gene. The germline V and J ends were trimmed by 8 bases and 1 base, with 15 bases remaining between them. The CDR3 loop spans 14 amino acids. The CDR3 bases are TGTGCCAGCGTGGGTGGCCAGGGGTCCTACGAGCAGTACTTC. Translating it yields CASVGGQGSYEQYF.

V usage is TRBV9 and J usage is TRBJ1-6; 7 bases are shared with TRBD1. With V trimmed by 3 bases and J by 6 bases, 3 bases remained unmatched. The CDR3 length is 14 residues. Germline assignment: CDR1 SGDLS and CDR2 YYNGEE. The DNA of the CDR3 is TGTGCCAGCAGCGCCGGGGACAGTAATTCACCCCTCCACTTT. Encoded protein: CASSAGDSNSPLHF.

The chain is built from TRBV16 and TRBJ2-5; D ambiguous. Trimming removed 0 bases at V and 6 bases at J, with 5 bases between. The CDR3 length is 12 residues. Germline CDR1 KGHSY, CDR2 FQNENV. The CDR3 DNA follows: TGTGCCAGCAGCCAATCTGGTCAGACCCAGTACTTC. This translates into CASSQSGQTQYF. The full variable domain, with the rest looked up from reference TRBV16 and TRBJ2-5, is GEEVAQTPKHLVRGEGQKAKLYCAPIKGHSYVFWYQQVLKNEFKFLISFQNENVFDETGMPKERFSAKCLPNSPCSLEIQATKLEDSAVYFCASSQSGQTQYFGPGTRLLVL.

This rearrangement joins TRBV12-3 or TRBV12-4 to TRBJ1-2; unclear D gene. Trimming removed 8 bases from V and 4 bases from J, with 14 bases in between. The CDR3 runs to 13 residues. The CDR3 protein is CASVNDPLYGYTF. CDR3 bases: TGTGCCAGCGTCAATGACCCCCTCTATGGCTACACCTTC.

The chain joins TRBV9 to TRBJ2-1, with 9 nucleotides matching TRBD2. This CDR3 has 15 residues. V shed 2 bases, J shed 5 bases, and the junction held 5 bases outside the gene matches. Germline V gene data show CDR1 as SGDLS and CDR2 as YYNGEE. In DNA, the CDR3 is TGTGCCAGCAGCGTTATAGCGGGGGCCCACAATGAGCAGTTCTTC. Residues: CASSVIAGAHNEQFF.